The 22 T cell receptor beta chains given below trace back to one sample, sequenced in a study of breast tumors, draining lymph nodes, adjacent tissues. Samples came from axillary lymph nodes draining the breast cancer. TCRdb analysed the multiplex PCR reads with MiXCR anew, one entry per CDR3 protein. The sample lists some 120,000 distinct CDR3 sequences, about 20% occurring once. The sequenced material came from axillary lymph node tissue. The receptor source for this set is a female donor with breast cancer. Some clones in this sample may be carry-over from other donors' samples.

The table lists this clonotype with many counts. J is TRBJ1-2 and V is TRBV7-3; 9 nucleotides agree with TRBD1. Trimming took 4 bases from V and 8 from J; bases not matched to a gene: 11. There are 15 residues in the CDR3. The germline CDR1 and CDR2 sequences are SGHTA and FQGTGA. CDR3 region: CASSSRGQGSGGYTF. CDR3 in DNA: TGTGCCAGCAGCTCTAGGGGACAGGGCTCGGGAGGCTACACCTTC.

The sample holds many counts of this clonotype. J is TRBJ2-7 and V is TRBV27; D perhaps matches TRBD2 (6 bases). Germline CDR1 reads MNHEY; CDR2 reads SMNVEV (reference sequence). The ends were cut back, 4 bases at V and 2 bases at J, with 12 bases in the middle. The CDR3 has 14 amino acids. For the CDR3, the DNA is TGTGCCAGCAGTTCCCTTAGCGGAACCTACGAGCAGTACTTC. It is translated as CASSSLSGTYEQYF.

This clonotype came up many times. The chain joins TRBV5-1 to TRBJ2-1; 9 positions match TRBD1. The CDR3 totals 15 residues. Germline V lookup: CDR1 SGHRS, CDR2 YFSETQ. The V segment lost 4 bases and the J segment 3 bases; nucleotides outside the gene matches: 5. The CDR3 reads CASSRGQGGYNEQFF. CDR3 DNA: TGCGCCAGCAGCAGGGGACAGGGAGGCTACAATGAGCAGTTCTTC.

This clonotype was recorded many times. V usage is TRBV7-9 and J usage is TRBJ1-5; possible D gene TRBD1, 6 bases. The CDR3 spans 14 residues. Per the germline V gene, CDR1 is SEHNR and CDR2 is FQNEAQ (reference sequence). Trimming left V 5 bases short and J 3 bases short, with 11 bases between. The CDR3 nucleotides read TGTGCCAGCAGCACGCAGGGGTTCAATCAGCCCCAGCATTTT. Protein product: CASSTQGFNQPQHF.

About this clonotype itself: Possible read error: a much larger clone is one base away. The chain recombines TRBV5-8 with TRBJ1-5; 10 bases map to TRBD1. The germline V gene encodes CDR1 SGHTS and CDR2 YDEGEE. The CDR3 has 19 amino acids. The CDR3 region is CASSGPGQGITFSNQPQRF. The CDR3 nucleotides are TGTGCCAGCAGCGGACCGGGACAGGGGATTACTTTTAGCAATCAGCCCCAGCGTTTT.

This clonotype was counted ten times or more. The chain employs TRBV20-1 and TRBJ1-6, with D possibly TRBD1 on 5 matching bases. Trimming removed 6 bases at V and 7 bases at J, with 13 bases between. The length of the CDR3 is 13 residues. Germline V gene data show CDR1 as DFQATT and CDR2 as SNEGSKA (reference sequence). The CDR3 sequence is CSAKEQVNSPLHF. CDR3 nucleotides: TGCAGTGCCAAAGAACAGGTCAATTCACCCCTCCACTTT.

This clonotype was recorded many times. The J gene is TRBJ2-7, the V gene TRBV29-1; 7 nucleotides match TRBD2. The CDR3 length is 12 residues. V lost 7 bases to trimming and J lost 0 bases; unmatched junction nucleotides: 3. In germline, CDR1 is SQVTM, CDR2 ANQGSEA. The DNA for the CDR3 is TGCAGCGCAGAGCGGGGCTCCTACGAGCAGTACTTC. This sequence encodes CSAERGSYEQYF.

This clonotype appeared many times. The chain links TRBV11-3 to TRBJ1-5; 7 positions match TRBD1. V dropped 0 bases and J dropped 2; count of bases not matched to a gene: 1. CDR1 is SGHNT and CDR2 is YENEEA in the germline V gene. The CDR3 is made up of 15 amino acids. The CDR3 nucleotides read TGTGCCAGCAGCTTAGACAGGGGGTGCAATCAGCCCCAGCATTTT. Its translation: CASSLDRGCNQPQHF.

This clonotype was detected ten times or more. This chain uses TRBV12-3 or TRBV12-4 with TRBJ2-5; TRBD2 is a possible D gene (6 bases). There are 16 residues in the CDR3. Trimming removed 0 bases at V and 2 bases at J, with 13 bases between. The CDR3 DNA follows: TGTGCCAGCAGTTTAGCGCTCGGAGGGCGTCAAGAGACCCAGTACTTC. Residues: CASSLALGGRQETQYF.

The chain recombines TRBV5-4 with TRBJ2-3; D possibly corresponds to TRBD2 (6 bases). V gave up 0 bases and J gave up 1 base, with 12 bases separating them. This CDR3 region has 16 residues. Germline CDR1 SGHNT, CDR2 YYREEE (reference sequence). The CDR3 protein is CASSLVGEDGTDTQYF. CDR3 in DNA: TGTGCCAGCAGCTTGGTGGGGGAGGATGGCACAGATACGCAGTATTTT.

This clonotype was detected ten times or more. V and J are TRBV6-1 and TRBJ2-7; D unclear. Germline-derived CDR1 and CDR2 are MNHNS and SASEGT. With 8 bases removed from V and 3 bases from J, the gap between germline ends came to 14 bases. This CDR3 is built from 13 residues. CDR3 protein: CASLLQFGYEQYF. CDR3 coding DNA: TGTGCCAGCCTATTACAGTTCGGCTACGAGCAGTACTTC.

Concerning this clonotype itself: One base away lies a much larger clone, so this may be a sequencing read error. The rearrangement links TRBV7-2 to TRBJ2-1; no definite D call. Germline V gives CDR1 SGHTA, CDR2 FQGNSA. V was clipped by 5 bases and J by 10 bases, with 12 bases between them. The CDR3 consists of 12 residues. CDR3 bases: TGTGCCAGCAGCCCTGACCCTTGGGAGCAGTTCTTC. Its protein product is CASSPDPWEQFF.

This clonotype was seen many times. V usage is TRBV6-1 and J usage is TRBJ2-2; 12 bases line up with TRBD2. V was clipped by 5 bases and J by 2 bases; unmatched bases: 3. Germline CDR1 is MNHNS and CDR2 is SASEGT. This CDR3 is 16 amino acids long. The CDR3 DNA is TGTGCCAGCAGTAGACTAGCGGGGGCAAACACCGGGGAGCTGTTTTTT. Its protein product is CASSRLAGANTGELFF.

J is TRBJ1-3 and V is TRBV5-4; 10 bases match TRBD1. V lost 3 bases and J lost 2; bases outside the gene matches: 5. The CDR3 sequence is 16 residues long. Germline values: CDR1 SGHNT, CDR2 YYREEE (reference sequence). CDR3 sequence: CASSSGQGRTGNTIYF. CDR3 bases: TGTGCCAGCAGCTCGGGACAGGGGAGAACTGGAAACACCATATATTTT.

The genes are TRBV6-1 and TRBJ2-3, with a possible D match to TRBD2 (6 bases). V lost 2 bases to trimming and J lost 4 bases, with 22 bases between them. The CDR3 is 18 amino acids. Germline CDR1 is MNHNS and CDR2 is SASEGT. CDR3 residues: CASSEFAGISDSADTQYF. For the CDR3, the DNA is TGTGCCAGCAGTGAATTTGCGGGAATCTCCGATAGCGCAGATACGCAGTATTTT.

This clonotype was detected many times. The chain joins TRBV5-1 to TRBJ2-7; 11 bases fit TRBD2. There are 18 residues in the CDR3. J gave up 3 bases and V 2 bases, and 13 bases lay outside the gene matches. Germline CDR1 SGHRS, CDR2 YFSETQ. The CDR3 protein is CASSFSSSGGTSGYEQYF. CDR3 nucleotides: TGCGCCAGCAGCTTTAGTTCCAGCGGAGGGACTAGCGGCTACGAGCAGTACTTC.

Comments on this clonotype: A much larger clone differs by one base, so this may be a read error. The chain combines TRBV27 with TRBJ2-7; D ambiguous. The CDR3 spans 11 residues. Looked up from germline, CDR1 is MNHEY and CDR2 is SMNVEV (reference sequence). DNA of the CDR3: TGTACCAGCAGTTTACGCTACGAGCAGTACTTC. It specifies CTSSLRYEQYF.

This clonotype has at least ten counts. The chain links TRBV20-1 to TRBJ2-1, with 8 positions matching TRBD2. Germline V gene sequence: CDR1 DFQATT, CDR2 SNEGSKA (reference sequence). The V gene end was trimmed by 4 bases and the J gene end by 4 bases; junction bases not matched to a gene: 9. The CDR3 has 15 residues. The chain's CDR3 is CSAIDPAGAYNEQFF. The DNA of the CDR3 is TGCAGTGCTATAGACCCAGCGGGAGCGTACAATGAGCAGTTCTTC.

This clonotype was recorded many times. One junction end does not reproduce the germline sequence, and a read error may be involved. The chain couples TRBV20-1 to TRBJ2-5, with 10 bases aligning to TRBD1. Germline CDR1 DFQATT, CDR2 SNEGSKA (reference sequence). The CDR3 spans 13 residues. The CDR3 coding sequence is TGCAGTGCTGGAGACAGGGGGCGAGAGACCCAGTACTTC. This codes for CSAGDRGRETQYF.

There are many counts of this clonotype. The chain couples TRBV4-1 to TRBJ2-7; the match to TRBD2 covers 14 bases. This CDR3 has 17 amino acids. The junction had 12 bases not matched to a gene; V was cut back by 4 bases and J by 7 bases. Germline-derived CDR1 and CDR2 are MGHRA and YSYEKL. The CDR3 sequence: CASSREGGLAGGGEQYF. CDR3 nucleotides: TGCGCCAGCAGCCGCGAGGGCGGACTAGCGGGAGGCGGGGAGCAGTACTTC.

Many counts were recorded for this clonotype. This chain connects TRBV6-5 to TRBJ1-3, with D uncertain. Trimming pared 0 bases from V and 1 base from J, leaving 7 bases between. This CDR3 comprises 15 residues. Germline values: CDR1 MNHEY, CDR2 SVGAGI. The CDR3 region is CASSYSRTSGNTIYF. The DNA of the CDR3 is TGTGCCAGCAGTTACTCGAGAACGTCTGGAAACACCATATATTTT.

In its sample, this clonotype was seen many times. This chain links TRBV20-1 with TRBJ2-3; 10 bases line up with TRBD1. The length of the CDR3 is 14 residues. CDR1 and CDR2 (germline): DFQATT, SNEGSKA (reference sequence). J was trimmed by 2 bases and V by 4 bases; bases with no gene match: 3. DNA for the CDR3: TGCAGTGCTACTGACAGGGGGCCCACAGATACGCAGTATTTT. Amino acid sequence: CSATDRGPTDTQYF.